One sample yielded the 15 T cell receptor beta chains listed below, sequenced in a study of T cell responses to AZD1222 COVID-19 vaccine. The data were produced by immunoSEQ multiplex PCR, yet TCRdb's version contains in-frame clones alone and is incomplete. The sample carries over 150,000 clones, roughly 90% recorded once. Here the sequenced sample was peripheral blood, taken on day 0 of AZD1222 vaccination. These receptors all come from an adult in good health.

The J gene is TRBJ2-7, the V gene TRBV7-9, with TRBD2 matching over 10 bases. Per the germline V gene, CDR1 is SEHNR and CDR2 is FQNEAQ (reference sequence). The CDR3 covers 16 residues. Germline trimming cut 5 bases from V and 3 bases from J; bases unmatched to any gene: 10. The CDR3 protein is CASSPRTSGPLYEQYF. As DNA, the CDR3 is TGTGCCAGCAGCCCCCGGACTAGCGGACCCCTCTACGAGCAGTACTTC.

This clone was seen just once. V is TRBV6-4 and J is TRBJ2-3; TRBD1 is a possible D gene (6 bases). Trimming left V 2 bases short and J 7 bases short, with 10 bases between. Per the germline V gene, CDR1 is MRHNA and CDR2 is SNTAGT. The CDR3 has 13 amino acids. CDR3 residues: CASSDKGGNTQYF. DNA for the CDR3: TGTGCCAGCAGTGACAAAGGGGGAAATACGCAGTATTTT.

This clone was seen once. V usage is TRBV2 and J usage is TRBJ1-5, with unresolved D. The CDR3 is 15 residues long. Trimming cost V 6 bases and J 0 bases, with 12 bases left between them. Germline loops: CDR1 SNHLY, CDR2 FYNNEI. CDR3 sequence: CASREQLYSNQPQHF. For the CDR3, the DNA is TGTGCCAGCAGGGAACAGTTATATAGCAATCAGCCCCAGCATTTT.

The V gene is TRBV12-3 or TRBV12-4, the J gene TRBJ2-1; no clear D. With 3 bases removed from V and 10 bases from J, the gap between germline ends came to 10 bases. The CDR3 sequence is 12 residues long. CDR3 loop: CASSFLSREQFF. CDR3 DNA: TGTGCCAGCAGTTTCCTAAGCAGGGAGCAGTTCTTC.

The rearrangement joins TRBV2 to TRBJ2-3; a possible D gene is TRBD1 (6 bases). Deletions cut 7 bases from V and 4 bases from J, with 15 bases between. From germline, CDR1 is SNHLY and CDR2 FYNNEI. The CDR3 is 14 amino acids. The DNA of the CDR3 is TGTGCCAGCAACCGACAGGCGACGGCAGATACGCAGTATTTT. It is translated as CASNRQATADTQYF.

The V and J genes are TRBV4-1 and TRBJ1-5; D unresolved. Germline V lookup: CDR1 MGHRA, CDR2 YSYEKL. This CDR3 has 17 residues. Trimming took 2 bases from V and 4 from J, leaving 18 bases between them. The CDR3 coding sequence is TGCGCCAGCAGCCAAAAGGGTACCCAAGCGCGGAATCAGCCCCAGCATTTT. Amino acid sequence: CASSQKGTQARNQPQHF.

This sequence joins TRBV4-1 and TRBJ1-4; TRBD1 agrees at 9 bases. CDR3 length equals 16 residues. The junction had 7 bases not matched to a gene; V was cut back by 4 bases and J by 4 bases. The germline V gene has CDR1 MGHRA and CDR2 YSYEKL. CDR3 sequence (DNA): TGCGCCAGCAGCCCCTTCCACAGGGGGCGTAATGAAAAACTGTTTTTT. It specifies CASSPFHRGRNEKLFF.

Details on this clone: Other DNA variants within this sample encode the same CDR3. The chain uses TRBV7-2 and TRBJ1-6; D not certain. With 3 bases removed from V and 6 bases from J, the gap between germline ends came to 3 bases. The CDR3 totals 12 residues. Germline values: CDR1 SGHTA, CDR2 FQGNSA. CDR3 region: CASSFSNSPLHF. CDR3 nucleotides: TGTGCCAGCAGCTTTAGTAATTCACCCCTCCACTTT.

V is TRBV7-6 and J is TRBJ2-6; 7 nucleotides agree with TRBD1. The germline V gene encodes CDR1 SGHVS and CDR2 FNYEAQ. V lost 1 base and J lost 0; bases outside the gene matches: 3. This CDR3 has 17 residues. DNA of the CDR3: TGTGCCAGCAGCTTAGGATACAGGGGCTCTGGGGCCAACGTCCTGACTTTC. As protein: CASSLGYRGSGANVLTF.

This CDR3 reads CASSFRINVRGQLWGEQYF. The CDR3 DNA reads TGTGCCAGCAGTTTCCGAATCAATGTCCGGGGACAGTTGTGGGGGGAGCAGTACTTC. The rearrangement links TRBV27 to TRBJ2-7; 7 nucleotides line up with TRBD1. The trim removed 3 bases at V and 7 bases at J, leaving 24 bases unmatched. CDR3 length: 19 residues. Looked up from germline, CDR1 is MNHEY and CDR2 is SMNVEV (reference sequence).

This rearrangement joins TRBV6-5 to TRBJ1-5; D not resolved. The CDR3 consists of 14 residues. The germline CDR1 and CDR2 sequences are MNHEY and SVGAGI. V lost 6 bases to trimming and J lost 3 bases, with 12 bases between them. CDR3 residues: CASSLSWANQPQHF. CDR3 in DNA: TGTGCCAGCAGCCTTTCGTGGGCCAATCAGCCCCAGCATTTT.

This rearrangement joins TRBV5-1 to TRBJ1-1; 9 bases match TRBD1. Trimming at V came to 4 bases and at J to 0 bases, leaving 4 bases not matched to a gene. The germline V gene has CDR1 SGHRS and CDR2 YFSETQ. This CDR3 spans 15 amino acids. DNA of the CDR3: TGCGCCAGCAGCCCCCGACAGGGGGTGAACACTGAAGCTTTCTTT. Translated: CASSPRQGVNTEAFF.

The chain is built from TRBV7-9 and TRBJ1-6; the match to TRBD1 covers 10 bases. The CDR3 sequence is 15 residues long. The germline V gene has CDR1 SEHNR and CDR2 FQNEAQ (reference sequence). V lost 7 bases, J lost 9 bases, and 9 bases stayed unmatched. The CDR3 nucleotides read TGTGCCAGCATAGAACCGGGACAGGGGACTTCACCCCTCCACTTT. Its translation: CASIEPGQGTSPLHF.

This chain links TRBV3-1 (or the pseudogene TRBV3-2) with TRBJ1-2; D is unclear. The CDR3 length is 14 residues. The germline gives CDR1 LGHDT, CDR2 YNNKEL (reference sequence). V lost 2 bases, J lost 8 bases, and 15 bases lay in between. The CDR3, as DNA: TGTGCCAGCAGCCAACCAGGTTCTTCACCCGGCTACACCTTC. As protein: CASSQPGSSPGYTF.

CDR3 region: CATPRQGIYGYTF. DNA for the CDR3: TGTGCCACCCCGAGACAGGGCATCTATGGCTACACCTTC. The chain is built from TRBV6-5 and TRBJ1-2; 7 bases are a match to TRBD1. The CDR3 covers 13 residues. The germline V gene has CDR1 MNHEY and CDR2 SVGAGI. V lost 10 bases, J lost 4 bases, and 9 bases stayed unmatched.